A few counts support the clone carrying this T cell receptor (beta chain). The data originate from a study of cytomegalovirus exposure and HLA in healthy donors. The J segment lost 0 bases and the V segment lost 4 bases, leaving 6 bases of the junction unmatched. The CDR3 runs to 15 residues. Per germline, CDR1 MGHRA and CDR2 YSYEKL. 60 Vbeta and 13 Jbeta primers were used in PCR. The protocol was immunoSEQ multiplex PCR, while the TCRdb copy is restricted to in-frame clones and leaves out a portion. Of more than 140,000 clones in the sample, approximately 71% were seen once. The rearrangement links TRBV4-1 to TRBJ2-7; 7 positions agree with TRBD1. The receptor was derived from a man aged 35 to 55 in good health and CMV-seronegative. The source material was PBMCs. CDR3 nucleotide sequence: TGCGCCAGCAGCCTGGTCGGGACAGTCTCCTACGAGCAGTACTTC. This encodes CASSLVGTVSYEQYF.